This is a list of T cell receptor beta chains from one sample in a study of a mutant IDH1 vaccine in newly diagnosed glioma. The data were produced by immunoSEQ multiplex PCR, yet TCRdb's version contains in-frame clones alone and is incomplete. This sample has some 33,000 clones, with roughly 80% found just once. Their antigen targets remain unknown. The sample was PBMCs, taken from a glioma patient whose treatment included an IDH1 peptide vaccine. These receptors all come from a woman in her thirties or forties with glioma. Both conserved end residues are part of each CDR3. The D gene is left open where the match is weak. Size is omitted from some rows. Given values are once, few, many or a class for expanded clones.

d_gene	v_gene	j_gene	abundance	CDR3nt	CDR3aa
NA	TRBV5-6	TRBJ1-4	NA	TGTGCCAGCAGCTTTATTCGAACTAATGAAAAACTGTTTTTT	CASSFIRTNEKLFF
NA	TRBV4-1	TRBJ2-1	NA	TGCGCCAGCAGCCGGCCGCTGGGCGGCGATGAGCAGTTCTTC	CASSRPLGGDEQFF
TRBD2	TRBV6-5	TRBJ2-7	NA	TGTGCCAGCAGTTCCCCGGGAGGGAACGAGCAGTACTTC	CASSSPGGNEQYF
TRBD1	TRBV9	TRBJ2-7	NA	TGTGCCAGCAGCGAGGGGGACAGTTCCTACGAGCAGTACTTC	CASSEGDSSYEQYF
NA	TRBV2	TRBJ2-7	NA	TGTGCCAGCAGCGGGAAACAGGAAAAGCAGTACTTC	CASSGKQEKQYF
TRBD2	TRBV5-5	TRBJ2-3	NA	TGTGCCAGCAGCACCGGACTAGCGGGGGGAACAGATACGCAGTATTTT	CASSTGLAGGTDTQYF
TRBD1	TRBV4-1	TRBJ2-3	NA	TGCGCCAGCAATGTACCGGGACAGGGGATTCCAGATACGCAGTATTTT	CASNVPGQGIPDTQYF
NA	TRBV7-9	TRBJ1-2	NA	TGTGCCAGCAGCTCCTGGACCGGCACCTTC	CASSSWTGTF
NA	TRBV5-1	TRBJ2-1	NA	TGCGCCAGCAGCTCCCAACCGGGCTTCTACAATGAGCAGTTCTTC	CASSSQPGFYNEQFF
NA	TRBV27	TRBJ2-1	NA	TGTGCCAGCAGTTCGGAGATAGGGGGACCGTCAAGATATGAGCAGTTCTTC	CASSSEIGGPSRYEQFF
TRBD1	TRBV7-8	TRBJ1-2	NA	TGTGCCAGCAGCTTAACGCAGGGGGAGTATGGCTACACCTTC	CASSLTQGEYGYTF
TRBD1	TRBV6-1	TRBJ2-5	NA	TGTGCCAGCTCCTCAGGACAGGGGAAACAAGAGACCCAGTACTTC	CASSSGQGKQETQYF
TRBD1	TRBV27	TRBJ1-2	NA	TGTGCCAGCAGCAGGGGGGATGGCTACACCTTC	CASSRGDGYTF
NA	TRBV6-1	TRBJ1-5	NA	TGTGCCAGCAGTGAGTCACCCCATCAGCCCCAGCATTTT	CASSESPHQPQHF
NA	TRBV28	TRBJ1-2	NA	TGTGCCAGCCTCCCGGGACGGGGCGGCTACACCTTC	CASLPGRGGYTF
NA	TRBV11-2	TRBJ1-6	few	TGTGCCAGCAGCATAACCGCGGGGGTGGGCTCCTATAATTCACCCCTCCACTTT	CASSITAGVGSYNSPLHF
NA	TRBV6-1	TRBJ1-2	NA	TGTGCCAGCTCCCAGGGGAGTACCCGTGGCTACACCTTC	CASSQGSTRGYTF
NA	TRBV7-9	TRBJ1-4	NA	TGTGCCAGCAGGGCCCCAACTAATGAAAAACTGTTTTTT	CASRAPTNEKLFF
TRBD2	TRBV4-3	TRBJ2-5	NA	TGCGCCAGCAGCCCCGCTAAGACTAGCGGGGGAGTAGAGACCCAGTACTTC	CASSPAKTSGGVETQYF
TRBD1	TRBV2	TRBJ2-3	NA	TGTGCCAGCAAAGACAGGGGTTCTAGCACAGATACGCAGTATTTT	CASKDRGSSTDTQYF
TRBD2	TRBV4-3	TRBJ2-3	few	TGCGCCAGCAGCCAAGTTACGGGGGGTACGCAGTATTTT	CASSQVTGGTQYF
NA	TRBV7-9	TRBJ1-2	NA	TGTGCCAGCAGCCTCCGGGAACTCTTTAACTATGGCTACACCTTC	CASSLRELFNYGYTF
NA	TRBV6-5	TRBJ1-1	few	TGTGCCAGTGGAGGGGGGAACACTGAAGCTTTCTTT	CASGGGNTEAFF
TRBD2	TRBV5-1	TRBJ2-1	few	TGCGCCAGCAGCCCGCTAGGAAGCGGGGCCTACAATGAGCAGTTCTTC	CASSPLGSGAYNEQFF
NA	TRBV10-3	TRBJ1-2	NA	TGTGCCATCAGTGAGGCAGTAAACTATGGCTACACCTTC	CAISEAVNYGYTF
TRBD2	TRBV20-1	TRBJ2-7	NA	TGCAGTGCTGGGGACTACTACGAGCAGTACTTC	CSAGDYYEQYF
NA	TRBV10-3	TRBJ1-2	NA	TGTGCCATCAGTGCCCGGGGGGCGATCTATGGCTACACCTTC	CAISARGAIYGYTF
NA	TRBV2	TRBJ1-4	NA	TGTGCCAGCATGGGCCGGGGGCATGAAAAACTGTTTTTT	CASMGRGHEKLFF
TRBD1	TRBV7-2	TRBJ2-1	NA	TGTGCCAGCAGCGGGGGACAGGCCGTCTACAATGAGCAGTTCTTC	CASSGGQAVYNEQFF
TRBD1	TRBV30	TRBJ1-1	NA	TGTGCCTGGAGTGACAGGGGAAGGACTGAAGCTTTCTTT	CAWSDRGRTEAFF
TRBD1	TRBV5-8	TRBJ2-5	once	TGTGCCAGCAGGAGACAGGGAGAGACCCAGTACTTC	CASRRQGETQYF
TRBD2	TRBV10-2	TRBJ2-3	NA	TGCGCCAGCAGTGACGGGGCGGGGGGACTGGCAGATACGCAGTATTTT	CASSDGAGGLADTQYF
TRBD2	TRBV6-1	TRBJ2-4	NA	TGTGCCTCCCGGGGGGGGGCGACCAAAAACATTCAGTACTTC	CASRGGATKNIQYF
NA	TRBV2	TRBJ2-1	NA	TGTGCCAGCACCCCTCGGGCGGGGTCCCTCAATGAGCAGTTCTTC	CASTPRAGSLNEQFF
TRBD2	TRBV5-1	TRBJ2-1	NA	TGCGCCAGCAGCTGGAGTAGCGGGGGGGAACGTGAGCAGTTCTTC	CASSWSSGGEREQFF
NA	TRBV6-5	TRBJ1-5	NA	TGTGCCAGCAGTTACGGCAGGGCTGGGAATCAGCCCCAGCATTTT	CASSYGRAGNQPQHF
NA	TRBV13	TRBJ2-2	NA	TGTGCCAGCAGCTCATCCAACACCGGGGAGCTGTTTTTT	CASSSSNTGELFF
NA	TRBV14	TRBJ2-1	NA	TGTGCCAGCAGCCAAGATAGGGGCAGGGCATCGGGACCGCAGTTCTTC	CASSQDRGRASGPQFF
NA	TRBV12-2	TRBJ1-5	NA	TGTGCAAGACCCCACAGACGAGGACAGCCCCAGCATTTT	CARPHRRGQPQHF
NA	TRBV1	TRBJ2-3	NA	TGCACCAGCAGCCAAGATCCTCTAGCGGGGACAGATACGCAGTATTTT	CTSSQDPLAGTDTQYF
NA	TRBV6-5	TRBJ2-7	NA	TGTGCCAGCACCCCCGGCGGCGAGAGCTCCTACGAGCAGTACTTC	CASTPGGESSYEQYF
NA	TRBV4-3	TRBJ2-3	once	TGCGCCAGCAGCCAAGTAATAGGGGAAGGTTATACGCAGTATTTT	CASSQVIGEGYTQYF
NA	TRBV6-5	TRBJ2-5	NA	TGTGCCAGCAGTTACTCCTCGGGGAGGTTGGAGACCCAGTACTTC	CASSYSSGRLETQYF
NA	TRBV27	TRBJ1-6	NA	TGTGCCAGTCGGAGGGAGGGAGCTTCACCCCTCCACTTT	CASRREGASPLHF
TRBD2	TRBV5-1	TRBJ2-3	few	TGCGCCAGCAGCTTCCGCGGGGGGGCGGGAGATACGCAGTATTTT	CASSFRGGAGDTQYF
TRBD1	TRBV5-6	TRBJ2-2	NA	TGTGCCAGCAGCGACAGGGTTGACACCGGGGAGCTGTTTTTT	CASSDRVDTGELFF
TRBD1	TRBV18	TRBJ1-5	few	TGTGCCAGCTCAGCCAGTTCCGGGACAGGGGGCGGTCAGCCCCAGCATTTT	CASSASSGTGGGQPQHF
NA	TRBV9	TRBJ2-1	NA	TGTGCCAGCACCCGCGGGGACTCGGAGGAGGAGCAGTTCTTC	CASTRGDSEEEQFF
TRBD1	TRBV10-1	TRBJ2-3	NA	TGCGCGTCACAGGGGGCGGAATGTGGTGGTTTT	CASQGAECGGF
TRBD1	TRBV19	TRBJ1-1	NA	TGTGCCAGTAGTATGGCTGACAGGGATGGTCAGGGTTTCTTT	CASSMADRDGQGFF
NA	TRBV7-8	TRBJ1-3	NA	TGTGCCAGCAGCTTAGTGGGAAACACCATATATTTT	CASSLVGNTIYF
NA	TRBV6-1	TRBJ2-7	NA	TGTGCCAGCAGTGAAATGGGGGGGGCTTACGAGCAGTACTTC	CASSEMGGAYEQYF
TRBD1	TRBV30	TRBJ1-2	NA	TGTGCCTGGATCCGGACAGGGGGCATGTTTGGCTACACCTTC	CAWIRTGGMFGYTF
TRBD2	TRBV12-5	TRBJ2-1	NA	TGTGCTACAAACTCAGGACTAGCGGGAAACAATGAGCAGTTCTTC	CATNSGLAGNNEQFF
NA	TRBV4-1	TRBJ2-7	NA	TGCGCCAGCAGCCAAGATAGGGTTGAGATGGGCGAGCAGTACTTC	CASSQDRVEMGEQYF